Below, 18 T cell receptor beta chains from the same sample are listed, as sequenced in a study of T-cell reconstitution after alpha-beta-depleted transplantation in children. The authors prepared the TCRbeta library with unique molecular identifiers. A single record per CDR3 protein comes from TCRdb applying MiXCR to the PCR reads. The sample holds around 370,000 distinct CDR3 sequences, around 15% seen once. Sample: PBMCs, mostly from graft donor cells, taken 360 days after TCRalphabeta/CD19-depleted stem cell transplant. Source of these receptors: a male patient under 10 years old who had a stem cell transplant for acute lymphoblastic leukemia, so the T cells may come from the graft donor.

This clonotype was observed at least ten times. The chain uses TRBV28 and TRBJ1-1, with D perhaps matching TRBD1 (5 bases). The CDR3 covers 13 residues. Looked up from germline, CDR1 is MDHEN and CDR2 is SYDVKM. Trimming left V 7 bases short and J 5 bases short, with 14 bases between. DNA of the CDR3: TGTGCCAGCACCCCCTGGGGGGGTACTGAAGCTTTCTTT. This encodes CASTPWGGTEAFF.

This clonotype was seen more than once but under ten times. The chain carries TRBV6-5 and TRBJ2-3; D possibly corresponds to TRBD2 (6 bases). Germline lookup yields CDR1 MNHEY and CDR2 SVGAGI. The CDR3 contains 16 residues. Trimming removed 4 bases at V and 1 base at J, with 15 bases between. CDR3 sequence (DNA): TGTGCCAGCAGTTCCGGAGTCGGGAGCGGCACAGATACGCAGTATTTT. This codes for CASSSGVGSGTDTQYF.

This clonotype was seen a few times. V gene TRBV15 combines with J gene TRBJ1-5; 8 positions match TRBD1. The junction had 4 bases not matched to a gene; V was cut back by 5 bases and J by 1 base. CDR1 and CDR2 (germline): LNHNV, YYDKDF (reference sequence). The CDR3 extends over 15 amino acids. The DNA for the CDR3 is TGTGCCACCAGCGGGAGGACAGGGAGCAATCAGCCCCAGCATTTT. It codes for CATSGRTGSNQPQHF.

The V and J genes are TRBV4-2 and TRBJ2-5; TRBD1 is a possible D gene (6 bases). V gave up 1 base and J gave up 4 bases, with 16 bases separating them. The CDR3 runs to 16 residues. Looked up from germline, CDR1 is LGHNA and CDR2 is YNFKEQ. Here the CDR3 reads CASSQGKGQGRETQYF. In nucleotides, the CDR3 is TGTGCCAGCAGCCAAGGGAAAGGTCAGGGGCGAGAGACCCAGTACTTC.

The CDR3 here is CSAEQGGSYNEQFF. CDR3 nucleotide sequence: TGCAGTGCTGAGCAGGGAGGCTCCTACAATGAGCAGTTCTTC. This chain connects TRBV20-1 to TRBJ2-1, with TRBD2 as a possible D gene (6 bases). V lost 5 bases and J lost 0, with 11 bases in between. CDR1 DFQATT and CDR2 SNEGSKA come from the germline V gene (reference sequence). The CDR3 sequence is 14 residues long.

The CDR3 here is CASSPIRGTEAFF. In nucleotides, the CDR3 is TGCGCCAGCAGCCCCATAAGGGGGACTGAAGCTTTCTTT. The V call is TRBV4-3, the J call TRBJ1-1, with TRBD1 as a possible D gene (6 bases). The CDR3 contains 13 residues. Germline V gene data show CDR1 as LGHNA and CDR2 as YSLEER. The ends were cut back, 4 bases at V and 5 bases at J, with 11 bases in the middle.

The V and J genes are TRBV28 and TRBJ2-1; the match to TRBD1 covers 7 bases. J gave up 8 bases and V 6 bases, and 28 bases lay outside the gene matches. The CDR3 is made up of 20 amino acids. CDR1 is MDHEN and CDR2 is SYDVKM in the germline V gene. DNA for the CDR3: TGTGCCAGCAGCACACTCATACGGACGACCAAACGGACAGGCGGCTATGAGCAGTTCTTC. The encoded protein is CASSTLIRTTKRTGGYEQFF.

This clonotype came up a few times. The V and J genes are TRBV20-1 and TRBJ2-5; D is uncertain. This CDR3 region has 14 residues. The germline V gene has CDR1 DFQATT and CDR2 SNEGSKA (reference sequence). The V gene lost 7 bases and the J gene lost 2 bases, with 17 bases spanning the gap. CDR3 in amino acids: CSVRPFNGQETQYF. As DNA, the CDR3 is TGCAGTGTTCGCCCCTTCAATGGGCAAGAGACCCAGTACTTC.

This clonotype came up many times. V and J are TRBV7-9 and TRBJ1-4, with 7 bases matching TRBD1. CDR3 length equals 16 residues. V shed 5 bases and J 11 bases; nucleotides not matched to a gene: 17. Per germline, CDR1 SEHNR and CDR2 FQNEAQ (reference sequence). CDR3 residues: CASSLAAGRDSGKLFF. The CDR3 region has the DNA TGTGCCAGCAGCCTTGCGGCGGGTAGGGACAGCGGGAAACTGTTTTTT.

A few counts support this clonotype. The chain carries TRBV6-2 or TRBV6-3 and TRBJ2-5, with TRBD2 identical over 9 bases. This CDR3 comprises 14 residues. Germline CDR1 reads MNHEY; CDR2 reads SVGEGT. With V trimmed by 6 bases and J by 3 bases, 5 bases remained unmatched. This CDR3 is CASRPGLAKETQYF. CDR3 in DNA: TGTGCCAGCAGGCCGGGACTAGCCAAAGAGACCCAGTACTTC.

The chain joins TRBV9 to TRBJ2-7; 9 nucleotides line up with TRBD1. V shed 0 bases, J shed 6 bases, and the junction held 4 bases outside the gene matches. The CDR3 extends over 14 amino acids. From germline, CDR1 is SGDLS and CDR2 YYNGEE. This CDR3 reads CASSVGTGVSEQYF. The CDR3 DNA is TGTGCCAGCAGCGTAGGGACAGGGGTGAGCGAGCAGTACTTC.

The chain combines TRBV20-1 with TRBJ2-1; 7 bases are a match to TRBD2. Trimming cost V 6 bases and J 0 bases; bases outside gene matches: 8. Germline V CDR1 and CDR2: DFQATT, SNEGSKA (reference sequence). This CDR3 spans 15 amino acids. CDR3 sequence reads: CSALSGTFSYNEQFF. CDR3 sequence (DNA): TGCAGTGCATTAAGCGGGACCTTCTCCTACAATGAGCAGTTCTTC.

This clonotype was seen repeatedly, ten times or more. The V gene is TRBV5-1, the J gene TRBJ2-3; D is ambiguous. V lost 1 base and J lost 1, with 10 bases in between. The CDR3 length is 15 residues. Germline loops: CDR1 SGHRS, CDR2 YFSETQ. The CDR3 sequence is CASSLQGSGTDTQYF. CDR3 in DNA: TGCGCCAGCAGCTTGCAAGGATCTGGCACAGATACGCAGTATTTT. The full variable domain, completed using reference TRBV5-1 and TRBJ2-3, is KAGVTQTPRYLIKTRGQQVTLSCSPISGHRSVSWYQQTPGQGLQFLFEYFSETQRNKGNFPGRFSGRQFSNSRSEMNVSTLELGDSALYLCASSLQGSGTDTQYFGPGTRLTVL.

This clonotype was counted a few times. The V and J genes are TRBV28 and TRBJ2-5; D unresolved. The CDR3 length is 16 residues. V was clipped by 2 bases and J by 0 bases, with 13 bases between them. Germline V CDR1 and CDR2: MDHEN, SYDVKM. The chain's CDR3 is CASSLGSVRYQETQYF. The CDR3 DNA reads TGTGCCAGCAGTTTAGGTTCAGTTAGGTACCAAGAGACCCAGTACTTC.

J is TRBJ1-2 and V is TRBV12-3 or TRBV12-4; 12 bases agree with TRBD1. V trimming: 6 bases; J trimming: 0 bases; junction bases outside the gene matches: 8. This CDR3 is 17 amino acids long. The CDR3: CASRAGQGAITNYGYTF. The DNA for the CDR3 is TGTGCCAGCAGAGCGGGACAGGGGGCGATTACTAACTATGGCTACACCTTC.

This clonotype was observed many times. For the CDR3, the DNA is TGTGCCAGCAGCGGGGGGGTCGGGGAGCTGTTTTTT. Protein: CASSGGVGELFF. The V call is TRBV7-6, the J call TRBJ2-2; 7 bases fit TRBD2. V was pared by 5 bases and J by 7 bases, with 1 base of the junction left unmatched. The CDR3 loop spans 12 amino acids. CDR1 SGHVS and CDR2 FNYEAQ come from the germline V gene. Full variable domain (rest looked up from reference TRBV7-6 and TRBJ2-2): GAGVSQSPRYKVTKRGQDVALRCDPISGHVSLYWYRQALGQGPEFLTYFNYEAQQDKSGLPNDRFSAERPEGSISTLTIQRTEQRDSAMYRCASSGGVGELFFGEGSRLTVL.

The table lists this clonotype with many counts. This chain links TRBV12-3 or TRBV12-4 with TRBJ2-3, with D perhaps matching TRBD1 or TRBD2 (5 bases each). This CDR3 contains 14 residues. The V end was cut by 5 bases, the J end by 4 bases, with 13 bases between. The CDR3 DNA sequence: TGTGCCAGCAGTCTCCTGGGACCGTCAGATACGCAGTATTTT. It encodes CASSLLGPSDTQYF.

The chain employs TRBV28 and TRBJ1-3, with D unresolved. This CDR3 contains 13 residues. Trimming cost V 7 bases and J 7 bases, with 14 bases left between them. In germline, CDR1 is MDHEN, CDR2 SYDVKM. CDR3 sequence (DNA): TGTGCCAGCACCCCGCCTCCCCGGAACACCATATATTTT. Encoded protein: CASTPPPRNTIYF.